The 8 T cell receptor beta chains presented below share a single source sample, sequenced in a study of beta chain features in type 1 diabetes. Since all of the isolated RNA was reverse transcribed, expressed TCRB transcripts were what got sequenced. The table came from immunoSEQ multiplex PCR; TCRdb's copy has only in-frame clones and leaves some out. The sample lists under 300,000 clones, more than 15% occurring once. These receptors are not linked to any known antigen. Study findings and constraints: Within each of all four CD4+ subsets, Type 1 diabetes patients had TCRB CDR3s that were moderately but significantly shorter.

What was sequenced was naive CD4+ T cells from blood. The receptors originated from a young man with type 1 diabetes.

This clone was picked up a small number of times. The CDR3 DNA reads TGTGCCAGCTCACCCCCTCCGAGGGGGGAAGAGCAGTACTTC. The encoded protein is CASSPPPRGEEQYF. The V gene is TRBV18, the J gene TRBJ2-7; possibly TRBD1 or TRBD2 for D (6 bases each). The CDR3 covers 14 residues. V gave up 3 bases and J gave up 7 bases, with 16 bases separating them. Germline V gene data show CDR1 as KGHSH and CDR2 as LQKENI.

This clone was detected a few times. V gene TRBV13 combines with J gene TRBJ2-3, with TRBD2 matching over 8 bases. The ends lost 2 bases at V and 4 bases at J; junction bases unmatched: 2. Germline V lookup: CDR1 PRHDT, CDR2 FYEKMQ (reference sequence). This CDR3 comprises 14 residues. For the CDR3, the DNA is TGTGCCAGCAGCTTAACGGGAGGGCCAGATACGCAGTATTTT. This encodes CASSLTGGPDTQYF.

The chain carries TRBV7-2 and TRBJ2-2; 8 nucleotides align to TRBD2. V shed 4 bases and J 6 bases; nucleotides not matched to a gene: 10. Germline CDR1 SGHTA, CDR2 FQGNSA. The length of the CDR3 is 16 residues. Written as DNA, the CDR3 is TGTGCCAGCAGCTCGGCGGGGACTAGATTATCCGGGGAGCTGTTTTTT. It translates to CASSSAGTRLSGELFF.

There are a few counts of this clone. This chain connects TRBV29-1 to TRBJ2-7; 7 bases are a match to TRBD1. Germline V gene data show CDR1 as SQVTM and CDR2 as ANQGSEA. With 6 bases clipped from V and 2 bases from J, the junction kept 13 bases outside the gene matches. This CDR3 has 15 residues. The CDR3 loop is CSVTTGHSGTYEQYF. Written as DNA, the CDR3 is TGCAGCGTCACGACAGGGCATTCGGGGACCTACGAGCAGTACTTC.

This clone was seen more than once but under ten times. The chain is built from TRBV30 and TRBJ1-4; D is unclear. The germline gives CDR1 GTSNPN, CDR2 SVGIG (reference sequence). This CDR3 has 11 residues. The CDR3 DNA is TGTGGTTATGCAACTAATGAAAAACTGTTTTTT. Amino acid sequence: CGYATNEKLFF.

The chain uses TRBV5-4 and TRBJ2-2; D not certain. CDR3 length: 15 amino acids. Germline V gene sequence: CDR1 SGHNT, CDR2 YYREEE (reference sequence). The ends were cut back, 1 base at V and 4 bases at J, with 11 bases in the middle. This chain's CDR3 is CASSLSSTITGELFF. The CDR3 DNA follows: TGTGCCAGCAGCTTGTCTTCTACCATCACCGGGGAGCTGTTTTTT.

This clone has just a few counts. This rearrangement joins TRBV9 to TRBJ1-4; D possibly corresponds to TRBD1 (5 bases). From germline, CDR1 is SGDLS and CDR2 YYNGEE. The V gene lost 3 bases and the J gene lost 5 bases, with 14 bases spanning the gap. This CDR3 is built from 15 residues. This chain's CDR3 is CASSAAGRSNEKLFF. The CDR3 nucleotides are TGTGCCAGCAGCGCGGCGGGACGGTCAAATGAAAAACTGTTTTTT.

The V call is TRBV6-5, the J call TRBJ2-1; no definite D call. The CDR3 extends over 14 amino acids. V dropped 5 bases and J dropped 5 bases, with 13 bases sitting between them. Germline V gene data show CDR1 as MNHEY and CDR2 as SVGAGI. The CDR3, as DNA: TGTGCCAGCAGTCCTGACCGGCGAAACAATGAGCAGTTCTTC. This encodes CASSPDRRNNEQFF.